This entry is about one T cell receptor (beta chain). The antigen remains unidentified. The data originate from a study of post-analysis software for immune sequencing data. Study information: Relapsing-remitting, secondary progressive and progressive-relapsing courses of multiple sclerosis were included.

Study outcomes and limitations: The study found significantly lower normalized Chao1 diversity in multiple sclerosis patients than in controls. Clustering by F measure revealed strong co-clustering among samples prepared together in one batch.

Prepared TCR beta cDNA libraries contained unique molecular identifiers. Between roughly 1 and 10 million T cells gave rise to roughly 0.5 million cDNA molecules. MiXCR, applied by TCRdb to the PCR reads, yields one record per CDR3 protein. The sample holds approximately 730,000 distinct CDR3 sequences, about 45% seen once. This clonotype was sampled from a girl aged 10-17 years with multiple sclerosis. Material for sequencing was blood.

CDR3 sequence: CASSRARETWKFF. DNA of the CDR3: TGTGCCAGCAGCAGGGCGCGGGAGACGTGGAAGTTCTTC. The chain is built from TRBV27 and TRBJ2-1; 7 nucleotides line up with TRBD2. CDR1 and CDR2 from the germline V gene are MNHEY and SMNVEV (reference sequence). CDR3 size: 13 residues. The ends lost 6 bases at V and 14 bases at J; junction bases unmatched: 13.